This TCR beta chain was obtained from a study of cytomegalovirus exposure and HLA in healthy donors. Across the study: A later analysis reported the 95 to 150 validation repertoires used the same platform as the 666 first-cohort repertoires.

Repertoires were generated with immunoSEQ multiplex PCR, while TCRdb's copy carries only in-frame clones and drops some. The repertoire includes 100,000 to 120,000 clones, approximately 90% of them detected once, and over 1.1% sits in the top ten. V shed 5 bases, J shed 6 bases, and the junction held 7 bases outside the gene matches. This CDR3 spans 15 amino acids. In germline, CDR1 is LNHDA, CDR2 SQIVND (reference sequence). The sequencing sample was made of PBMCs. V gene TRBV19 combines with J gene TRBJ1-5; 10 bases agree with TRBD1. The TCR was taken from a woman aged 25-40 years in good health and CMV-seropositive. The CDR3 bases are TGTGCCAGTAGTCCACGACAGGGGGCAGGTCAGCCCCAGCATTTT. This translates into CASSPRQGAGQPQHF.